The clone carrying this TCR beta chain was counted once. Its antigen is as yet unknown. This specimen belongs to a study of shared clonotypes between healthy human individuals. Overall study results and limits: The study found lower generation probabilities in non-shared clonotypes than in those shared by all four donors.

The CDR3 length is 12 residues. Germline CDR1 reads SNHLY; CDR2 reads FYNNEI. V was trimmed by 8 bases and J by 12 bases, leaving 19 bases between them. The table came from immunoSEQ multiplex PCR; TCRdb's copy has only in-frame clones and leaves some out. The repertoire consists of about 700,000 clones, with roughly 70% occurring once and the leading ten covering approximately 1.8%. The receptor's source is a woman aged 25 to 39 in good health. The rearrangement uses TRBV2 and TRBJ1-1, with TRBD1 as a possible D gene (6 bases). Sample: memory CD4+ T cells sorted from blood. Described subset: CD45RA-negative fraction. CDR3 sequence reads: CASLRMGALTFF. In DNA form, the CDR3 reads TGTGCCAGCTTACGGATGGGGGCGTTGACTTTCTTT.